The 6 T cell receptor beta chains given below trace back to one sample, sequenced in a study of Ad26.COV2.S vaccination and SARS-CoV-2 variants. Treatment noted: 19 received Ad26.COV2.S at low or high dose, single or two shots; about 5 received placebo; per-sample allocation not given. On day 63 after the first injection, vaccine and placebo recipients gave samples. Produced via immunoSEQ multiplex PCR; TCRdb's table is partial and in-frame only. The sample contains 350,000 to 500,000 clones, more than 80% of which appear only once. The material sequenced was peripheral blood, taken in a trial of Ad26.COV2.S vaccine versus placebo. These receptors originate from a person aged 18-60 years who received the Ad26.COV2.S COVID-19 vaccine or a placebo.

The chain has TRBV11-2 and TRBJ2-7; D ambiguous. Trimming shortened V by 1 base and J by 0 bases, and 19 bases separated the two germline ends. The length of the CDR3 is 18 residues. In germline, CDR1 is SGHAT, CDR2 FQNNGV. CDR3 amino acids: CASSLASYSGGPSYEQYF. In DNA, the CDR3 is TGTGCCAGCAGCTTAGCCTCCTACTCAGGCGGCCCCTCCTACGAGCAGTACTTC.

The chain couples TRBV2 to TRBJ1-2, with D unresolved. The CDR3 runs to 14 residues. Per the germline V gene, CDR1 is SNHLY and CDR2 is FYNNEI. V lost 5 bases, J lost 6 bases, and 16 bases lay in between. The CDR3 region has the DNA TGTGCCAGCAGTTACACACCCAATGGCCATGGCTACACCTTC. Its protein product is CASSYTPNGHGYTF. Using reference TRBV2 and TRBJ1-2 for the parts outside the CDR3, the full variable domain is EPEVTQTPSHQVTQMGQEVILRCVPISNHLYFYWYRQILGQKVEFLVSFYNNEISEKSEIFDDQFSVERPDGSNFTLKIRSTKLEDSAMYFCASSYTPNGHGYTFGSGTRLTVV.

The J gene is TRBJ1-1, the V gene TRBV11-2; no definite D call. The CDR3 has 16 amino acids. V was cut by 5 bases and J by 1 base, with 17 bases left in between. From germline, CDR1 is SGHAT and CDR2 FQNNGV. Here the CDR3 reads CASSARAVSGNTEAFF. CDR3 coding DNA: TGTGCCAGCAGCGCTAGGGCAGTTTCGGGGAACACTGAAGCTTTCTTT.

CDR3 loop: CATSRDKILEEVPMNTEAFF. The DNA for the CDR3 is TGTGCCACCAGCAGAGATAAAATATTGGAAGAGGTGCCTATGAACACTGAAGCTTTCTTT. The chain combines TRBV15 with TRBJ1-1; D remains unclear. Germline CDR1 is LNHNV and CDR2 is YYDKDF (reference sequence). Trimming took 0 bases from V and 0 from J, leaving 23 bases between them. The CDR3 contains 20 residues.

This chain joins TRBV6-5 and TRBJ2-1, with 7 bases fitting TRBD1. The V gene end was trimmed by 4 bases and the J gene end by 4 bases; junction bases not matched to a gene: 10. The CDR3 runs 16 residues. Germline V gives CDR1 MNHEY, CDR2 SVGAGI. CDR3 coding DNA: TGTGCCAGCAGTTGGGGGCCCGGGACAGCATACAATGAGCAGTTCTTC. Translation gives CASSWGPGTAYNEQFF.

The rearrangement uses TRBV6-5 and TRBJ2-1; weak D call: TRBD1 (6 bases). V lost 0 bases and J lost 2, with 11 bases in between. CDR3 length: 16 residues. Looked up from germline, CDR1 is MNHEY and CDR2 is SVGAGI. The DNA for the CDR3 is TGTGCCAGCAGTTACTCGCCACAGGGCACCTACAATGAGCAGTTCTTC. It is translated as CASSYSPQGTYNEQFF.